This passage covers 22 T cell receptor beta chains from one sample sequenced in a study of shared clonotypes between healthy human individuals. Naive CD8 cells lacked CD45RO and underwent positive selection for CCR7, leaving out terminally differentiated effector memory CD45RA+ cells. Using immunoSEQ multiplex PCR, the repertoire was profiled, and TCRdb retains in-frame clones only, with some absent. Here the sample spans millions of clones, about 95% being singletons. The sample was naive CD8+ T cells sorted from blood. Receptors were obtained from a man between 18 and 35 years old in good health.

This rearrangement joins TRBV27 to TRBJ2-7; unclear D gene. Germline CDR1 and CDR2: MNHEY and SMNVEV (reference sequence). V lost 5 bases to trimming and J lost 2 bases, with 13 bases between them. The length of the CDR3 is 14 residues. For the CDR3, the DNA is TGTGCCAGCAGTCCACGTGGAACTACCTACGAGCAGTACTTC. It encodes CASSPRGTTYEQYF.

This chain connects TRBV27 to TRBJ2-1; perhaps D is TRBD1 or TRBD2 (5 bases each). Germline CDR1 MNHEY, CDR2 SMNVEV (reference sequence). Trimming left V 4 bases short and J 4 bases short, with 11 bases between. This CDR3 region has 14 residues. The CDR3 DNA reads TGTGCCAGCAGTTCAGGGAGAGATTACAATGAGCAGTTCTTC. This sequence encodes CASSSGRDYNEQFF.

This rearrangement joins TRBV5-1 to TRBJ1-2; no reliable D call. The CDR3 contains 15 residues. Germline V CDR1 and CDR2: SGHRS, YFSETQ. Trimming cost V 4 bases and J 5 bases, with 18 bases left between them. This CDR3 reads CASSLRTFSPYGYTF. In DNA, the CDR3 is TGCGCCAGCAGCCTCCGGACTTTTTCCCCATATGGCTACACCTTC.

The rearrangement links TRBV4-3 to TRBJ1-2; D unclear. Germline V gives CDR1 LGHNA, CDR2 YSLEER. The CDR3 totals 16 residues. The germline V and J ends were trimmed by 0 bases and 1 base, with 12 bases remaining between them. The CDR3 coding sequence is TGCGCCAGCAGCCAAGATCCCTGGCAGGTTAACTATGGCTACACCTTC. This translates into CASSQDPWQVNYGYTF.

V usage is TRBV12-2 and J usage is TRBJ2-1; the table gives TRBD1 as D, unverified against the DNA. TRBV12-2 is noted as a pseudogene. The CDR3 sequence is 18 residues long. The CDR3 sequence: CASRLVGADSSSYNEQFF. CDR3 DNA sequence: TGTGCAAGTCGCTTAGTAGGCGCGGACAGCAGCTCCTACAATGAGCAGTTCTTC.

This rearrangement joins TRBV5-4 to TRBJ1-1; the match to TRBD1 covers 8 bases. The CDR3 length is 14 residues. Germline V CDR1 and CDR2: SGHNT, YYREEE (reference sequence). V lost 2 bases and J lost 6; bases outside the gene matches: 6. CDR3: CASSFPGGRSEAFF. For the CDR3, the DNA is TGTGCCAGCAGCTTCCCAGGGGGCCGGTCTGAAGCTTTCTTT.

This chain uses TRBV13 with TRBJ2-1, with 8 nucleotides matching TRBD2. V shed 6 bases, J shed 5 bases, and the junction held 9 bases outside the gene matches. From germline, CDR1 is PRHDT and CDR2 FYEKMQ (reference sequence). The CDR3 contains 15 residues. The CDR3 coding sequence is TGTGCCAGCAGGGGAGTGGCTAGCGGGCACAATGAGCAGTTCTTC. Protein: CASRGVASGHNEQFF. The full variable domain, rest sourced from reference TRBV13 and TRBJ2-1, is AAGVIQSPRHLIKEKRETATLKCYPIPRHDTVYWYQQGPGQDPQFLISFYEKMQSDKGSIPDRFSAQQFSDYHSELNMSSLELGDSALYFCASRGVASGHNEQFFGPGTRLTVL.

This chain joins TRBV6-5 and TRBJ1-1; D gene ambiguous. The germline CDR1 and CDR2 sequences are MNHEY and SVGAGI. The CDR3 consists of 15 residues. Trimming pared 6 bases from V and 2 bases from J, leaving 16 bases between. CDR3 loop: CASRAFEGRNTEAFF. The CDR3 nucleotides are TGTGCCAGCAGGGCCTTTGAAGGGAGAAACACTGAAGCTTTCTTT.

This chain uses TRBV4-1 with TRBJ2-7; no reliable D call. The CDR3 contains 14 residues. V was cut by 1 base and J by 2 bases, with 9 bases left in between. The germline CDR1 and CDR2 sequences are MGHRA and YSYEKL. The CDR3 sequence is CASSQGTVPYEQYF. The CDR3 nucleotides read TGCGCCAGCAGCCAAGGAACAGTGCCCTACGAGCAGTACTTC.

With regard to this clone: Other DNA sequences within the sample encode an identical CDR3. This chain links TRBV6-1 with TRBJ2-7; TRBD2 matches 8 bases. V shed 3 bases and J 4 bases; nucleotides not matched to a gene: 5. The CDR3 covers 14 residues. The germline V gene has CDR1 MNHNS and CDR2 SASEGT. The CDR3 bases are TGTGCCAGCAGTGAGCGGGGGGCTAGTTACGAGCAGTACTTC. It is translated as CASSERGASYEQYF.

The chain employs TRBV28 and TRBJ2-7; weak D call: TRBD2 (6 bases). The germline gives CDR1 MDHEN, CDR2 SYDVKM. V shed 4 bases and J shed 6 bases, with 16 bases lying between them. CDR3 length equals 14 residues. DNA for the CDR3: TGTGCCAGCAGTTGGGGGGAGAACTTAGCCGAGCAGTACTTC. This sequence encodes CASSWGENLAEQYF.

V usage is TRBV27 and J usage is TRBJ1-2; 7 bases are a match to TRBD1. Losses at the gene ends were 3 bases for V and 8 bases for J; bases not matched to a gene: 9. Germline V gives CDR1 MNHEY, CDR2 SMNVEV (reference sequence). The CDR3 consists of 14 residues. The CDR3 DNA sequence: TGTGCCAGCAGTTTCGCCGGGACAGTATTGGGCTACACCTTC. Its protein is CASSFAGTVLGYTF.

The chain recombines TRBV27 with TRBJ2-5; TRBD2 aligns across 8 bases. CDR3 size: 17 residues. Unmatched junction bases numbered 11, after V lost 3 bases and J lost 2 bases. Germline assignment: CDR1 MNHEY and CDR2 SMNVEV (reference sequence). The CDR3 region is CASSFGVGGASQETQYF. In nucleotides, the CDR3 is TGTGCCAGCAGTTTCGGGGTCGGGGGGGCTTCACAAGAGACCCAGTACTTC.

This chain uses TRBV7-8 with TRBJ1-4; 7 bases agree with TRBD1. V dropped 4 bases and J dropped 6; count of bases not matched to a gene: 14. Germline V gene data show CDR1 as SGHVS and CDR2 as FQNEAQ. This CDR3 has 17 amino acids. The CDR3 sequence: CASSYLEGAGRDEKLFF. CDR3 sequence (DNA): TGTGCCAGCAGCTACCTAGAGGGGGCCGGGCGGGATGAAAAACTGTTTTTT.

The V call is TRBV27, the J call TRBJ2-7; a possible D gene is TRBD2 (5 bases). CDR3 length equals 13 residues. Germline V gene lookup returns CDR1 MNHEY and CDR2 SMNVEV (reference sequence). Deletions cut 4 bases from V and 6 bases from J, with 13 bases between. The CDR3 DNA is TGTGCCAGCAGTTCCCGGGGTGATGTCGAGCAGTACTTC. It is translated as CASSSRGDVEQYF.

On this clone: Other nucleotide sequences from this sample produce the same CDR3. The V call is TRBV7-9, the J call TRBJ2-7; D possibly corresponds to TRBD1 (6 bases). V gave up 1 base and J gave up 0 bases, with 7 bases separating them. Looked up from germline, CDR1 is SEHNR and CDR2 is FQNEAQ (reference sequence). The CDR3 is 14 amino acids. CDR3 region: CASSLEGGSYEQYF. The CDR3 nucleotides are TGTGCCAGCAGCTTAGAAGGGGGCTCCTACGAGCAGTACTTC.

The CDR3 protein is CASSPMGLQSSYNEQFF. The CDR3, as DNA: TGCGCCAGCAGCCCCATGGGACTCCAGAGCTCCTACAATGAGCAGTTCTTC. The V call is TRBV5-1, the J call TRBJ2-1; D is possibly TRBD2 (6 bases). The length of the CDR3 is 17 residues. From germline, CDR1 is SGHRS and CDR2 YFSETQ. Trimming removed 4 bases from V and 0 bases from J, with 17 bases in between. Full variable domain (missing parts from reference TRBV5-1 and TRBJ2-1): KAGVTQTPRYLIKTRGQQVTLSCSPISGHRSVSWYQQTPGQGLQFLFEYFSETQRNKGNFPGRFSGRQFSNSRSEMNVSTLELGDSALYLCASSPMGLQSSYNEQFFGPGTRLTVL.

The rearrangement joins TRBV13 to TRBJ1-1; D uncertain. Germline lookup yields CDR1 PRHDT and CDR2 FYEKMQ (reference sequence). V gave up 5 bases and J gave up 0 bases, with 7 bases separating them. This CDR3 spans 13 amino acids. The CDR3 loop reads CASSPGMNTEAFF. The CDR3 nucleotides are TGTGCCAGCAGCCCAGGAATGAACACTGAAGCTTTCTTT.

The chain has TRBV29-1 and TRBJ1-2; possibly TRBD1 for D (6 bases). The CDR3 contains 13 residues. Deletions cut 6 bases from V and 4 bases from J, with 15 bases between. Germline CDR1 is SQVTM and CDR2 is ANQGSEA. Here the CDR3 reads CSVGPRTAYGYTF. For the CDR3, the DNA is TGCAGCGTCGGTCCTCGGACAGCCTATGGCTACACCTTC.

This chain connects TRBV2 to TRBJ2-7; the match to TRBD2 covers 12 bases. The CDR3 is made up of 13 amino acids. The germline V gene encodes CDR1 SNHLY and CDR2 FYNNEI. The V segment lost 9 bases and the J segment 2 bases; nucleotides outside the gene matches: 2. For the CDR3, the DNA is TGTGCCAGTACTAGCGGGGGGACCTACGAGCAGTACTTC. Translation gives CASTSGGTYEQYF.

The genes are TRBV9 and TRBJ2-7; 11 bases fit TRBD1. Germline CDR1 and CDR2: SGDLS and YYNGEE. Trimming removed 4 bases from V and 4 bases from J; junction bases left unmatched: 7. The CDR3 runs 15 residues. The CDR3 nucleotides are TGTGCCAGCAGCTTGGGGACAGGGGGTGGATACGAGCAGTACTTC. Encoded protein: CASSLGTGGGYEQYF. The variable domain in full, with the rest retrieved from reference TRBV9 and TRBJ2-7, is DSGVTQTPKHLITATGQRVTLRCSPRSGDLSVYWYQQSLDQGLQFLIQYYNGEERAKGNILERFSAQQFPDLHSELNLSSLELGDSALYFCASSLGTGGGYEQYFGPGTRLTVT.

The chain joins TRBV7-9 to TRBJ2-2, with 11 positions matching TRBD2. Trimming at V came to 7 bases and at J to 4 bases, leaving 5 bases not matched to a gene. Germline V gene sequence: CDR1 SEHNR, CDR2 FQNEAQ (reference sequence). This CDR3 is built from 15 residues. DNA of the CDR3: TGTGCCAGCACCGTAGCGGGAGGGCCCACCGGGGAGCTGTTTTTT. Protein product: CASTVAGGPTGELFF.